The present entry profiles one T cell receptor beta chain with its context. What it binds is unknown. The CDR3 is made up of 15 amino acids. Germline CDR1 is SGHVS and CDR2 is FNYEAQ. V dropped 4 bases and J dropped 8 bases, with 18 bases sitting between them. TCRdb re-called the 5' RACE reads through MiXCR, storing one row per CDR3 protein. Found here are 350,000 to 450,000 distinct CDR3 sequences, 25% to 35% of them singletons; the top ten hold 6% to 7%. The data stem from a study of identical twins' blood T cells. Study conclusions and caveats: Out-of-frame TCRbeta clonotypes reportedly had markedly more similar V usage in twins than unrelated donors.

Material for sequencing was PBMCs. The chain uses TRBV7-6 and TRBJ2-1; no reliable D call. This receptor was taken from a woman aged 18-55 years in good health. DNA for the CDR3: TGTGCCAGCAGCTCCCCCCTGACCCCGGACGATGAGCAGTTCTTC. Translation: CASSSPLTPDDEQFF.